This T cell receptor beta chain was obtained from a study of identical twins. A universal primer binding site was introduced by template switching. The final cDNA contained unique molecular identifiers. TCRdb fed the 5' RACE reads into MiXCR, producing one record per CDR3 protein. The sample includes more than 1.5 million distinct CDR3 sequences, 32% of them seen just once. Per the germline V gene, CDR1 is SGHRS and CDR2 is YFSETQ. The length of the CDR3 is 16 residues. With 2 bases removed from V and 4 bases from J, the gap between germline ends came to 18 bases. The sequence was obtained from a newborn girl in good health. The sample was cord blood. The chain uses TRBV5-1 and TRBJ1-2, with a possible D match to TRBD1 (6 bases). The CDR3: CASSFSSGQGSYGYTF. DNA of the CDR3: TGCGCCAGCAGCTTCTCTTCGGGGCAGGGGAGCTATGGCTACACCTTC. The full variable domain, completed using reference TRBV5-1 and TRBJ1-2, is KAGVTQTPRYLIKTRGQQVTLSCSPISGHRSVSWYQQTPGQGLQFLFEYFSETQRNKGNFPGRFSGRQFSNSRSEMNVSTLELGDSALYLCASSFSSGQGSYGYTFGSGTRLTVV.